The source of this T cell receptor beta chain is a study of identical twins. This clonotype was detected ten times or more. The antigen is unknown. One junction end disagrees with the germline gene, perhaps due to a read error. Findings of the study overall: In cord blood, abundant beta clonotypes had fewer insertions; memory showed no trend.

A universal primer site was created by template switching, with the cDNA bearing unique molecular identifiers. Via MiXCR, TCRdb re-called the 5' RACE reads, giving one row per CDR3 protein. The repertoire holds 400,000 to 500,000 distinct CDR3 sequences, under 20% seen once, with 12% in the top ten. Germline V CDR1 and CDR2: SGHRS, YFSETQ. This CDR3 has 12 residues. The sequence was collected from a man in his fifties in good health. The J gene is TRBJ2-3, the V gene TRBV5-1, with D possibly TRBD1 on 5 matching bases. Sequences were obtained from naive T cells sorted from blood. The CDR3 region has the DNA TGTGCCAGCAGTTTAGGGGCAGATACGCAGTATTTT. Its translation is CASSLGADTQYF.